A selection of T cell receptor beta chains follows, all from one sample in a study of T cell clonotyping in hematopoietic cell transplantation. Produced via immunoSEQ multiplex PCR; TCRdb's table is partial and in-frame only. The sample records about 69,000 clones, 90% to 96% being singletons. The specimen comprised peripheral blood mononuclear cells, sampled before stem cell transplant. Every receptor here comes from a woman in her 50s with acute myeloid leukemia. Some clones in this sample may be carry-over from other donors' samples. The CDR3 runs from the conserved cysteine through the conserved F or W. D genes are given only for firm matches. Size tells how often a clone was seen (once, few, many) or the class of an expanded clone, and some rows leave it out.

j_call | d_call | clone_size | v_call | cdr3_aa | cdr3_nt
TRBJ1-3 | - | - | TRBV4-1 | CASSHGSSGNTIYF | TGCGCCAGCAGCCACGGGAGCTCTGGAAACACCATATATTTT
TRBJ2-1 | TRBD2 | few | TRBV7-6 | CASSTRGGNEQFF | TGTGCCAGCAGCACCCGGGGGGGCAATGAGCAGTTCTTC
TRBJ2-3 | - | - | TRBV5-1 | CASSLDRDNTDTQYF | TGCGCCAGCAGCTTGGACAGGGATAACACAGATACGCAGTATTTT
TRBJ2-5 | - | - | TRBV5-1 | CASTGGNGGIAETQYF | TGCGCCAGCACCGGGGGCAATGGAGGCATTGCGGAGACCCAGTACTTC
TRBJ1-6 | - | - | TRBV11-2 | CASSLEVISPLHF | TGTGCCAGCAGCTTAGAGGTTATCTCACCCCTCCACTTT
TRBJ2-2 | - | - | TRBV30 | CAWSVGWTGELFF | TGTGCCTGGAGTGTAGGTTGGACCGGGGAGCTGTTTTTT
TRBJ1-2 | - | - | TRBV9 | CASSVVSGSSYGYTF | TGTGCCAGCAGCGTAGTTTCGGGGTCGAGCTATGGCTACACCTTC
TRBJ2-3 | - | - | TRBV5-1 | CASSQDPSTDTQYF | TGCGCCAGCAGCCAGGACCCTAGCACAGATACGCAGTATTTT
TRBJ1-5 | - | - | TRBV30 | CAWSLGWGTGNQPQHF | TGTGCCTGGAGCCTAGGGTGGGGGACGGGCAATCAGCCCCAGCATTTT
TRBJ2-7 | TRBD1 | - | TRBV27 | CASSPTGTALGGEQYF | TGTGCCAGCAGCCCAACCGGGACAGCCCTTGGTGGCGAGCAGTACTTC
TRBJ2-2 | - | - | TRBV2 | CASSYTTNTGELFF | TGTGCCAGCAGCTATACTACGAACACCGGGGAGCTGTTTTTT
TRBJ2-5 | TRBD1 | - | TRBV25-1 | CASSGRDRGETQYF | TGTGCCAGCAGTGGACGGGACAGAGGAGAGACCCAGTACTTC
TRBJ1-2 | - | - | TRBV30 | CAWSVGVGYTF | TGTGCCTGGAGTGTTGGGGTCGGCTACACCTTC